Included here is one T cell receptor (beta chain) sequence, with context. This specimen belongs to a study of blood T cells in healthy people across ages. The CDR3 has 13 amino acids. CDR1 is SGHTA, CDR2 FQGNSA, per germline. Trimming shortened V by 5 bases and J by 7 bases, and 14 bases separated the two germline ends. Then a second PCR, running roughly 7 to 11 cycles, was carried out with a sample-barcoded 5' primer and a J-beta primer mix. Sequencing of every sample gave 3 million or more CDR3-containing paired-end reads. In TCRdb, the 5' RACE reads were re-called with MiXCR into one record per CDR3 protein. The table lists around 1,500,000 distinct CDR3 sequences, 28% of them singletons. The study isolated at least 7 million PBMCs from each sample.

The TCR comes from a woman under 40 in good health. The chain combines TRBV7-2 with TRBJ1-2; D may be TRBD1 (6 bases). Sequences were obtained from blood. CDR3 bases: TGTGCCAGCAGCGTACAGGGATCCCTTGGCTACACCTTC. As protein: CASSVQGSLGYTF. The whole variable domain, filled in from reference TRBV7-2 and TRBJ1-2, reads GAGVSQSPSNKVTEKGKDVELRCDPISGHTALYWYRQSLGQGLEFLIYFQGNSAPDKSGLPSDRFSAERTGGSVSTLTIQRTQQEDSAVYLCASSVQGSLGYTFGSGTRLTVV.